The 12 T cell receptor beta chains below come from one sample, sequenced in a study of T cell responses to AZD1222 COVID-19 vaccine. The assay was immunoSEQ multiplex PCR, and TCRdb's table has in-frame clones only and misses some. The repertoire has about 120,000 clones, 90% to 95% of them found once; the top ten carry around 4.3%. The sample consisted of peripheral blood, taken on day 0 of AZD1222 vaccination. All receptors derive from an adult in good health.

The chain links TRBV5-5 to TRBJ1-2; possibly TRBD1 for D (5 bases). Trimming took off 0 bases at V and 7 bases at J, with 13 bases between the two ends. Germline V gives CDR1 SGHKS, CDR2 YYEKEE (reference sequence). CDR3 length: 14 residues. The CDR3 loop reads CASSLGAGSTGYTF. The CDR3 DNA follows: TGTGCCAGCAGCTTGGGGGCAGGGTCTACTGGCTACACCTTC.

CDR3 DNA: TGTGCCAGCAGCTTAGCGGGACAGAACCTTTATGGCTACACCTTC. Protein sequence: CASSLAGQNLYGYTF. V gene TRBV7-2 combines with J gene TRBJ1-2; TRBD1 matches 7 bases. Germline V lookup: CDR1 SGHTA, CDR2 FQGNSA. After removal of 0 bases from V and 5 bases from J, the junction contained 6 bases not matched to a gene. CDR3 length: 15 residues.

The chain uses TRBV9 and TRBJ1-2; D might be TRBD1 (6 bases). CDR1 and CDR2 from the germline V gene are SGDLS and YYNGEE. The germline V and J ends were trimmed by 2 bases and 8 bases, with 13 bases remaining between them. The CDR3 extends over 13 amino acids. The CDR3 loop is CASSVTGTVGYTF. Written as DNA, the CDR3 is TGTGCCAGCAGCGTCACAGGGACGGTCGGCTACACCTTC. The full variable domain, in which reference TRBV9 and TRBJ1-2 provide the parts outside the CDR3, is DSGVTQTPKHLITATGQRVTLRCSPRSGDLSVYWYQQSLDQGLQFLIQYYNGEERAKGNILERFSAQQFPDLHSELNLSSLELGDSALYFCASSVTGTVGYTFGSGTRLTVV.

The chain uses TRBV7-3 and TRBJ2-7; D call uncertain. Trimming pared 5 bases from V and 2 bases from J, leaving 13 bases between. This CDR3 is 14 amino acids long. CDR1 is SGHTA and CDR2 is FQGTGA in the germline V gene. The CDR3 region is CASSPDGPPYEQYF. In DNA form, the CDR3 reads TGTGCCAGCAGCCCGGACGGTCCGCCCTACGAGCAGTACTTC.

The V and J genes are TRBV7-2 and TRBJ1-1, with a tentative D call TRBD1 (6 bases). Germline CDR1 SGHTA, CDR2 FQGNSA. V was shortened by 4 bases and J by 4 bases, with 13 bases between the two germline ends. The CDR3 length is 14 residues. For the CDR3, the DNA is TGTGCCAGCAGCTCATACAGGGTTGGCACTGAAGCTTTCTTT. Protein product: CASSSYRVGTEAFF. Full variable domain (missing parts from reference TRBV7-2 and TRBJ1-1): GAGVSQSPSNKVTEKGKDVELRCDPISGHTALYWYRQSLGQGLEFLIYFQGNSAPDKSGLPSDRFSAERTGGSVSTLTIQRTQQEDSAVYLCASSSYRVGTEAFFGQGTRLTVV.

V usage is TRBV27 and J usage is TRBJ1-1, with TRBD1 as a possible D gene (6 bases). Between the trimmed V and J ends, which lost 0 bases and 0 bases, there was a span of 8 bases. The CDR3 length is 15 residues. The germline gives CDR1 MNHEY, CDR2 SMNVEV (reference sequence). The DNA for the CDR3 is TGTGCCAGCAGTTTATCAGGGGGGCTGAACACTGAAGCTTTCTTT. Protein product: CASSLSGGLNTEAFF.

Worth noting for this clone: A clone one base away is much larger, so this may be a read error. The chain carries TRBV7-9 and TRBJ1-1; no definite D call. Looked up from germline, CDR1 is SEHNR and CDR2 is FQNEAQ (reference sequence). V was cut by 6 bases and J by 1 base, with 3 bases left in between. CDR3 length: 11 residues. The CDR3 nucleotides read TGTGCCAGCAGTAAGAACACTGAAGCTTTCTTT. Protein sequence: CASSKNTEAFF. Full variable domain (remainder filled in from reference TRBV7-9 and TRBJ1-1): DTGVSQNPRHKITKRGQNVTFRCDPISEHNRLYWYRQTLGQGPEFLTYFQNEAQLEKSRLLSDRFSAERPKGSFSTLEIQRTEQGDSAMYLCASSKNTEAFFGQGTRLTVV.

This clone was counted a few times. The CDR3 here is CASSARLGALGEKLFF. The CDR3, as DNA: TGTGCCAGCAGTGCCCGGCTCGGGGCCCTTGGTGAAAAACTGTTTTTT. The chain links TRBV6-1 to TRBJ1-4; D might be TRBD1 (5 bases). This CDR3 has 16 amino acids. CDR1 is MNHNS and CDR2 is SASEGT in the germline V gene. V was pared by 4 bases and J by 7 bases, with 19 bases between.

V is TRBV30 and J is TRBJ2-2, with D possibly being TRBD1 (5 bases). Trimming stripped 3 bases from V and 5 bases from J, with 7 bases between. This CDR3 has 12 residues. Germline assignment: CDR1 GTSNPN and CDR2 SVGIG (reference sequence). CDR3 sequence reads: CAWRRTTGELFF. In DNA, the CDR3 is TGTGCCTGGAGACGGACAACCGGGGAGCTGTTTTTT.

This clone came up once. The chain uses TRBV4-3 and TRBJ1-1, with D possibly matching TRBD1 (6 bases). Germline V lookup: CDR1 LGHNA, CDR2 YSLEER. This CDR3 is 16 amino acids long. Trimming cost V 3 bases and J 0 bases, with 14 bases left between them. As DNA, the CDR3 is TGCGCCAGCAGCCACTTTTCCAGGGGAATGAACACTGAAGCTTTCTTT. This encodes CASSHFSRGMNTEAFF.

The CDR3 nucleotides are TGCGCCAGCAGCTCGTCCGAGGGACTAGCGGGGGGTATCTACGAGCAGTACTTC. Protein: CASSSSEGLAGGIYEQYF. This chain links TRBV5-1 with TRBJ2-7; TRBD2 matches at 15 bases. The J segment lost 3 bases and the V segment lost 3 bases, leaving 10 bases of the junction unmatched. Germline lookup yields CDR1 SGHRS and CDR2 YFSETQ. The CDR3 extends over 18 amino acids.

The CDR3 DNA reads TGCGCCAGCAGCCAAGGGCTCCGGGGCGACGAGCAGTACTTC. Protein product: CASSQGLRGDEQYF. This sequence joins TRBV4-1 and TRBJ2-7; perhaps D is TRBD1 or TRBD2 (5 bases each). CDR1 and CDR2 (germline): MGHRA, YSYEKL. V was cut by 1 base and J by 5 bases, with 12 bases left in between. This CDR3 is 14 amino acids long.